These T cell receptor beta chains were read from a single sample in a study of T-cell reconstitution after alpha-beta-depleted transplantation in children. Via MiXCR, TCRdb re-called the PCR reads, giving one row per CDR3 protein. The data show roughly 180,000 distinct CDR3 sequences, 11% seen once. This sample comprised PBMCs, obtained before TCRalphabeta/CD19-depleted stem cell transplant. The receptors were sampled from a boy under 10 years old with acute myeloid leukemia, due to receive a stem cell transplant. The CDR3 runs from the conserved cysteine through the conserved F or W. D genes are given only for firm matches. Only some rows state a clone size, as once, few, many or a class for expanded clones.

D gene | J gene | clone size | V gene | CDR3 protein | CDR3 DNA
- | TRBJ2-1 | - | TRBV10-2 | CASSGIGTGEGDEQFF | TGCGCCAGCAGTGGTATTGGAACGGGAGAGGGGGATGAGCAGTTCTTC
- | TRBJ2-1 | many | TRBV9 | CASSVDLIEQFF | TGTGCCAGCAGCGTAGACCTAATTGAGCAGTTCTTC
- | TRBJ2-1 | many | TRBV20-1 | CSARDLRAAHEQFF | TGCAGTGCTAGAGATCTGCGGGCCGCCCATGAGCAGTTCTTC
- | TRBJ2-3 | many | TRBV2 | CARKKRGSTDTQYF | TGTGCCAGGAAGAAGAGGGGCTCAACAGATACGCAGTATTTT
- | TRBJ2-4 | few | TRBV29-1 | CSATAARGDIQYF | TGCAGCGCTACTGCGGCCAGGGGGGACATTCAGTACTTC
- | TRBJ1-1 | - | TRBV28 | CASIWSTARCTEAFF | TGTGCCAGCATTTGGTCGACTGCCCGATGCACTGAAGCTTTCTTT
- | TRBJ2-7 | many | TRBV2 | CARTTWDTQNSYEQYF | TGTGCCAGGACAACCTGGGACACTCAAAACTCCTACGAGCAGTACTTC
- | TRBJ2-3 | many | TRBV14 | CASGRESSTDTQYF | TGTGCCAGCGGACGGGAGAGCAGCACAGATACGCAGTATTTT
TRBD1 | TRBJ1-2 | many | TRBV28 | CASSLPGQGSSMDGYTF | TGTGCCAGCAGTTTACCGGGACAGGGCAGTTCAATGGATGGCTACACCTTC
TRBD2 | TRBJ2-7 | many | TRBV28 | CASRAGTSPNEQYF | TGTGCCAGCAGAGCCGGGACTAGCCCGAACGAGCAGTACTTC
TRBD2 | TRBJ2-4 | many | TRBV28 | CASSLYGGSLAKNIQYF | TGTGCCAGCAGTTTATACGGCGGGAGCCTGGCCAAAAACATTCAGTACTTC
- | TRBJ2-1 | many | TRBV11-2 | CASSLVRAEQFF | TGTGCCAGCAGCTTAGTGAGGGCGGAGCAGTTCTTC
- | TRBJ1-2 | many | TRBV29-1 | CSVAQGNGYTF | TGCAGCGTTGCTCAGGGAAATGGCTACACCTTC
TRBD2 | TRBJ2-4 | many | TRBV5-4 | CASSPGGAKNIQYF | TGTGCCAGCAGCCCCGGGGGGGCCAAAAACATTCAGTACTTC
TRBD2 | TRBJ2-3 | many | TRBV18 | CASSPRIAGPSTDTQYF | TGTGCCAGCTCACCGAGAATAGCGGGACCGTCCACAGATACGCAGTATTTT
- | TRBJ1-1 | many | TRBV6-1 | CASSTRDTIGNTEAFF | TGTGCCAGCAGTACCCGGGACACCATTGGAAACACTGAAGCTTTCTTT
TRBD1 | TRBJ2-6 | many | TRBV5-1 | CASSPTGAGSGANVLTF | TGCGCCAGCAGCCCGACAGGGGCCGGCTCTGGGGCCAACGTCCTGACTTTC
- | TRBJ1-2 | many | TRBV6-1 | CASSEDYRAYGYTF | TGTGCCAGCAGTGAAGATTACAGGGCCTATGGCTACACCTTC
TRBD2 | TRBJ2-2 | few | TRBV6-1 | CASSEAPGGQSGELFF | TGTGCCAGCAGTGAAGCGCCGGGGGGGCAGAGCGGGGAGCTGTTTTTT
TRBD1 | TRBJ2-3 | many | TRBV4-1 | CASSRQGVSTDTQYF | TGCGCCAGCAGCCGACAGGGGGTTAGCACAGATACGCAGTATTTT
- | TRBJ2-2 | few | TRBV7-7 | CASSLAPVQNTGELFF | TGTGCTAGCAGCTTAGCTCCGGTGCAGAACACCGGGGAGCTGTTTTTT
TRBD2 | TRBJ2-3 | many | TRBV9 | CASSVGGGTTDTQYF | TGTGCCAGCAGCGTAGGCGGGGGGACCACAGATACGCAGTATTTT
TRBD2 | TRBJ2-1 | few | TRBV7-9 | CASSAQGLAGVDEQFF | TGTGCCAGCAGCGCCCAGGGACTAGCGGGAGTGGATGAGCAGTTCTTC
- | TRBJ1-1 | many | TRBV7-3 | CASSRTPDSEAFF | TGTGCCAGCAGCAGAACCCCCGACAGTGAAGCTTTCTTT
- | TRBJ2-5 | many | TRBV29-1 | CSTRGRLATAETQYF | TGCAGCACTCGTGGGCGACTCGCGACGGCAGAGACCCAGTACTTC
- | TRBJ1-1 | many | TRBV12-3/TRBV12-4 | CASGPGGPSNTEAFF | TGTGCCAGCGGGCCTGGGGGCCCATCGAACACTGAAGCTTTCTTT
TRBD2 | TRBJ2-1 | few | TRBV19 | CASSMGAGLAGVLDEQFF | TGTGCCAGTAGTATGGGGGCTGGGCTAGCGGGAGTGTTGGATGAGCAGTTCTTC
TRBD2 | TRBJ2-7 | many | TRBV4-1 | CASSPSAGGASYEQYF | TGCGCCAGCAGCCCCAGCGCGGGGGGGGCATCCTACGAGCAGTACTTC
- | TRBJ1-1 | many | TRBV27 | CASSLSRRVPEAFF | TGTGCCAGCAGTTTATCGAGAAGGGTTCCTGAAGCTTTCTTT
- | TRBJ1-4 | many | TRBV7-2 | CASSPSGVNNEKLFF | TGTGCCAGCAGCCCGTCGGGGGTAAACAATGAAAAACTGTTTTTT